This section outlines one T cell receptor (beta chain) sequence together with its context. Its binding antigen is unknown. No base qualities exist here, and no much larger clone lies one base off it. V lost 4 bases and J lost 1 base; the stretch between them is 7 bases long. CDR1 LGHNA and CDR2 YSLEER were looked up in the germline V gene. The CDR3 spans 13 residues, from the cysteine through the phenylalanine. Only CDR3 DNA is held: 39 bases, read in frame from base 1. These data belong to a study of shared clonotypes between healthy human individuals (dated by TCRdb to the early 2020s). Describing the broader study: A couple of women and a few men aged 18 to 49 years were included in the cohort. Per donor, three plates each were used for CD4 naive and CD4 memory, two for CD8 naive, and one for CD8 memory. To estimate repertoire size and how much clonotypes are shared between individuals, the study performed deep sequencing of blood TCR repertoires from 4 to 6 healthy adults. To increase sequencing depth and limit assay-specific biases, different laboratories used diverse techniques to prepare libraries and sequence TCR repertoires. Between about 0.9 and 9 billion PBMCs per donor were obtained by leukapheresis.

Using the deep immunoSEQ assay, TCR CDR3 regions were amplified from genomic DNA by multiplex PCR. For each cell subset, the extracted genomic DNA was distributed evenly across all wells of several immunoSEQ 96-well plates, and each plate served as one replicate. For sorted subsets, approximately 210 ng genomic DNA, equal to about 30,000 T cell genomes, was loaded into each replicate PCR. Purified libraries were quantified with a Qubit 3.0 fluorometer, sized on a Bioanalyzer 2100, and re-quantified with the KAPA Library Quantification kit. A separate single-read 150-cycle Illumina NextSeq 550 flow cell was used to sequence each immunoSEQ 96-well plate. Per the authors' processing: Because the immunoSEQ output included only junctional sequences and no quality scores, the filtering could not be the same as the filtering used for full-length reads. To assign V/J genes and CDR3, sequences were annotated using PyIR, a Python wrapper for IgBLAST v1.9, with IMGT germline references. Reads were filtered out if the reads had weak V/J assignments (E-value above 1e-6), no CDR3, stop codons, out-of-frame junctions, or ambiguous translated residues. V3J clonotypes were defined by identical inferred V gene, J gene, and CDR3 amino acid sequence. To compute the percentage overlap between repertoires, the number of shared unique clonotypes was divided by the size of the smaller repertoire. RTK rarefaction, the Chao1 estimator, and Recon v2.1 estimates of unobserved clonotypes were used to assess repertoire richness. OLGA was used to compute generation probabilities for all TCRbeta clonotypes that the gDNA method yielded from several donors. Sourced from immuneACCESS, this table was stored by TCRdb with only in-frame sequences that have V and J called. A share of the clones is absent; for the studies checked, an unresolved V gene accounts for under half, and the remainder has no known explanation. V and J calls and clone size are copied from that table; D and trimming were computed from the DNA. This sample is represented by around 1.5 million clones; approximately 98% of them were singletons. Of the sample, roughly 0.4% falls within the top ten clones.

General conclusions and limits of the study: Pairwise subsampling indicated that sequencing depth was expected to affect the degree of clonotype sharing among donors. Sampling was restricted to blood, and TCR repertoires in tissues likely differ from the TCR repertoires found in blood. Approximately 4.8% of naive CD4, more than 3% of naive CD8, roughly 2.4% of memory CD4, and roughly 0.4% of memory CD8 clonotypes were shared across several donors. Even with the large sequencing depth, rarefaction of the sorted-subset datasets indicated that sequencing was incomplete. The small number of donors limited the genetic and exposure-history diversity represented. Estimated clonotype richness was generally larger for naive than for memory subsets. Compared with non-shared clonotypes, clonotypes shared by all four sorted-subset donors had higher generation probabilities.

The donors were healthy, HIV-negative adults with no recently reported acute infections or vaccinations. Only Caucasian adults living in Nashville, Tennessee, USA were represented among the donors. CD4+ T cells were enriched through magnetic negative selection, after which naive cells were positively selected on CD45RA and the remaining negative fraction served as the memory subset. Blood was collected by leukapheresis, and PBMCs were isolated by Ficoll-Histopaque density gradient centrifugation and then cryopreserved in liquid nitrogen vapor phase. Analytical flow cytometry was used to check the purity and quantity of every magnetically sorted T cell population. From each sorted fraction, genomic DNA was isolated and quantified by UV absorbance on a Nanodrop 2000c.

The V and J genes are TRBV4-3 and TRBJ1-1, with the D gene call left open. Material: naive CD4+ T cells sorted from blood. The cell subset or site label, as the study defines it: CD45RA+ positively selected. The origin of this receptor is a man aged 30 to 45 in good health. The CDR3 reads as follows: CASSRKKNTEAFF. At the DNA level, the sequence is TGCGCCAGCAGCCGCAAGAAGAACACTGAAGCTTTCTTT.